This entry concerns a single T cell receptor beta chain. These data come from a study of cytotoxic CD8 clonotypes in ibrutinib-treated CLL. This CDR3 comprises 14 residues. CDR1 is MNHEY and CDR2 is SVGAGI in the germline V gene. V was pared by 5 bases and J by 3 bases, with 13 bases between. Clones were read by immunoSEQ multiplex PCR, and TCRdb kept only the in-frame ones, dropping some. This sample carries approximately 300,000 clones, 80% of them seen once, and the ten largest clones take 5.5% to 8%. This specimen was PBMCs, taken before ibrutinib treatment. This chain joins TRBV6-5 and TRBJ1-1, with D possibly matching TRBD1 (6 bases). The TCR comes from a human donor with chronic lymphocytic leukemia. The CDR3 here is CASSQSTGDTEAFF. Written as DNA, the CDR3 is TGTGCCAGCAGTCAATCGACAGGAGACACTGAAGCTTTCTTT.